This TCR beta chain appears in the sequencing data of a study of blood T cell repertoires in COVID-19. As for the study in general: From T cells, B-cell-depleted T cells, or PBMCs came the material, which was cDNA or gDNA.

Sequencing used immunoSEQ multiplex PCR; TCRdb keeps in-frame clones, though not all of them. In the table there are approximately 270,000 clones, 80% to 85% of which are singletons. Those enrolled in Seattle joined during active infection and were followed longitudinally afterward. Sequencing was done on a sample of peripheral blood. The TCR sequence derives from an older person with COVID-19, enrolled during active disease.

The DNA of the CDR3 is TGCGCCAGCAGCCAGATCGGGAGTCGGGTCTACAATGAGCAGTTCTTC. Amino acid sequence: CASSQIGSRVYNEQFF. The rearrangement uses TRBV4-1 and TRBJ2-1, with D perhaps TRBD2 (6 bases). V was trimmed by 3 bases and J by 3 bases, leaving 15 bases between them. Germline V gene sequence: CDR1 MGHRA, CDR2 YSYEKL. This CDR3 is built from 16 residues.